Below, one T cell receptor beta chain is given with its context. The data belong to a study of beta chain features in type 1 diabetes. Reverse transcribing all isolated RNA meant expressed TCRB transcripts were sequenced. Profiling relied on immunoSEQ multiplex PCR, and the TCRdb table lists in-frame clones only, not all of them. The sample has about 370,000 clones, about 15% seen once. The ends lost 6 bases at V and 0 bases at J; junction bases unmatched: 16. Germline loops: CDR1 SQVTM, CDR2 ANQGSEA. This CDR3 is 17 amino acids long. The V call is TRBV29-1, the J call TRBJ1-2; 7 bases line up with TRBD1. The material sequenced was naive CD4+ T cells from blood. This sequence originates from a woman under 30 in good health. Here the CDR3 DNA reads TGCAGCGTCCCCAAACGGACAGGTGGGGGATCTAACTATGGCTACACCTTC. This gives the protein CSVPKRTGGGSNYGYTF.